Shown below are 6 T cell receptor beta chains from a single sample sequenced in a study of control samples from healthy donors and cancer patients. Assay: immunoSEQ multiplex PCR; the TCRdb copy retains only in-frame clones and omits some. The sample has tens of thousands of clones, about 90% seen once. Sequencing used blood. The origin of the receptors is a woman in her fifties or sixties in good health.

This chain links TRBV28 with TRBJ2-1; tentatively, D is TRBD1 (5 bases). The CDR3 is 14 amino acids. The germline gives CDR1 MDHEN, CDR2 SYDVKM. V was cut by 6 bases and J by 7 bases, with 16 bases left in between. CDR3 loop: CASSLIQVRNEQFF. The CDR3 region has the DNA TGTGCCAGCAGCCTAATACAGGTTAGGAATGAGCAGTTCTTC.

The rearrangement links TRBV7-9 to TRBJ2-5, with TRBD2 as a possible D gene (6 bases). This CDR3 contains 15 residues. The germline V gene has CDR1 SEHNR and CDR2 FQNEAQ (reference sequence). With 1 base removed from V and 5 bases from J, the gap between germline ends came to 14 bases. DNA for the CDR3: TGTGCCAGCAGCTTAGGAGGGACTGGAAGGGAGACCCAGTACTTC. The encoded protein is CASSLGGTGRETQYF.

The chain couples TRBV5-5 to TRBJ1-1; D not resolved. The germline V and J ends were trimmed by 1 base and 1 base, with 11 bases remaining between them. Germline CDR1 is SGHKS and CDR2 is YYEKEE (reference sequence). The CDR3 runs to 15 residues. CDR3 in DNA: TGTGCCAGCAGCTTGTATCCGGGCAGGAACACTGAAGCTTTCTTT. It codes for CASSLYPGRNTEAFF.

This clone has more than one count but fewer than ten. This rearrangement joins TRBV3-1 (or the pseudogene TRBV3-2) to TRBJ2-2, with a weak D call TRBD1 (6 bases). This CDR3 comprises 15 residues. Trimming removed 0 bases at V and 5 bases at J, with 10 bases between. In germline, CDR1 is LGHDT, CDR2 YNNKEL (reference sequence). The CDR3: CASSQEYRATGELFF. The CDR3 DNA is TGTGCCAGCAGCCAAGAATACAGGGCAACCGGGGAGCTGTTTTTT.

This chain joins TRBV19 and TRBJ2-1, with D possibly TRBD2 on 6 matching bases. Germline-derived CDR1 and CDR2 are LNHDA and SQIVND (reference sequence). The CDR3 extends over 14 amino acids. Deletions cut 4 bases from V and 3 bases from J, with 10 bases between. CDR3 coding DNA: TGTGCCAGTAGTAAGCAGGGAGGCTACAATGAGCAGTTCTTC. Its translation: CASSKQGGYNEQFF.

This chain connects TRBV25-1 to TRBJ1-4, with D possibly matching TRBD1 (5 bases). V lost 7 bases, J lost 5 bases, and 11 bases lay in between. The CDR3 length is 13 residues. Germline V CDR1 and CDR2: MGHDK, SYGVNS. The CDR3 reads CASTVGANEKLFF. In nucleotides, the CDR3 is TGTGCCAGCACCGTAGGGGCCAATGAAAAACTGTTTTTT. The complete variable domain, with remaining parts taken from reference TRBV25-1 and TRBJ1-4, reads EADIYQTPRYLVIGTGKKITLECSQTMGHDKMYWYQQDPGMELHLIHYSYGVNSTEKGDLSSESTVSRIRTEHFPLTLESARPSHTSQYLCASTVGANEKLFFGSGTQLSVL.